The TCR beta chain under discussion was sequenced for a study of neurological immune-mediated disorders. It was from 2 million PBMCs stored at -80 C that the unsorted libraries were obtained. The CDR3 runs to 17 residues. J gave up 4 bases and V 0 bases, and 11 bases lay outside the gene matches. Germline loops: CDR1 SGHDN, CDR2 FVKESK. In its sample, this clonotype was seen many times. The antigen remains undetermined. 5'RACE generated cDNA with 10-nucleotide random UMIs. TCRdb itself ran the 5' RACE reads through MiXCR, one entry per CDR3 protein. Found here are roughly 80,000 distinct CDR3 sequences, approximately 17% of them singletons; the top ten hold roughly 14%. Points from the study as a whole: Patients with HTLV-1-associated myelopathy showed the most TCR clonal expansion. Those with multiple sclerosis showed the least, falling below healthy controls.

Material: PBMCs. The TCR originated in a woman in her forties in good health. This chain joins TRBV14 and TRBJ2-7, with 8 bases matching TRBD2. The CDR3 is CASSQDVLSAGEYEQYF. DNA of the CDR3: TGTGCCAGCAGCCAAGATGTTTTATCAGCGGGGGAGTACGAGCAGTACTTC.